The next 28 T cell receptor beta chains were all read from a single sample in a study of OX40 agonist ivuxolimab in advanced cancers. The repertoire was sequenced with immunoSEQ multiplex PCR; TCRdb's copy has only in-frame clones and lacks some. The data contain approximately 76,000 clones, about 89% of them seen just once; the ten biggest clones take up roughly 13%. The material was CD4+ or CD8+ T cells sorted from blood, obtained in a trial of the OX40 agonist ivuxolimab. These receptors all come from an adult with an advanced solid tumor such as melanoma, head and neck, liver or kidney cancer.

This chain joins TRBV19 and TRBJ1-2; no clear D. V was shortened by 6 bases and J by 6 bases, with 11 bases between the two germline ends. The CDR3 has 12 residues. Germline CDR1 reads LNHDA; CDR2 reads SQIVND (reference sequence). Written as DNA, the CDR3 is TGTGCCAGTAGGAATGGGCGGAATGGCTACACCTTC. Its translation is CASRNGRNGYTF.

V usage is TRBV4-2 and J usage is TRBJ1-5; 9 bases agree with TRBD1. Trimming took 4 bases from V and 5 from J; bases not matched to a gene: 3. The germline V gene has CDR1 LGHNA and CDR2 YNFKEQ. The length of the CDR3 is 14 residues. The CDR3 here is CASSLGQGDQPQHF. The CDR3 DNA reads TGTGCCAGCAGCCTGGGACAGGGTGATCAGCCCCAGCATTTT.

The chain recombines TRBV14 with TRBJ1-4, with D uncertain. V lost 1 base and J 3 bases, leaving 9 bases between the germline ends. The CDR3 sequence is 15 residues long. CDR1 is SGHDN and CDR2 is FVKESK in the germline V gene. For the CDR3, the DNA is TGTGCCAGCAGCCAAGCGGGGTTGCCTAATGAAAAACTGTTTTTT. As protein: CASSQAGLPNEKLFF.

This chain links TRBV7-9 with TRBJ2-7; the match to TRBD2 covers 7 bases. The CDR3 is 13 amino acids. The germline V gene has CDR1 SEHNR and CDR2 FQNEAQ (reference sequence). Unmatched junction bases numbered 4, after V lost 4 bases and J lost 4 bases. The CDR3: CASSSWDYYEQYF. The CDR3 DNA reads TGTGCCAGCAGCTCCTGGGACTATTACGAGCAGTACTTC.

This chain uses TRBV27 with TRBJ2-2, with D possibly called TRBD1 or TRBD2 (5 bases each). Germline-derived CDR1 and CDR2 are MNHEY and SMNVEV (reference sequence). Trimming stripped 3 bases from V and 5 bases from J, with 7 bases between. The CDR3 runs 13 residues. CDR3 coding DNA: TGTGCCAGCAGTTTGAGGGGAACCGGGGAGCTGTTTTTT. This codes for CASSLRGTGELFF.

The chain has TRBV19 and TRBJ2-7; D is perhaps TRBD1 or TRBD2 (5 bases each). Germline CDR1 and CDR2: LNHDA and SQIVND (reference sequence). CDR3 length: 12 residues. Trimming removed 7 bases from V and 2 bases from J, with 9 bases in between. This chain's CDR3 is CASIGETYEQYF. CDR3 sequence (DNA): TGTGCCAGTATAGGGGAGACCTACGAGCAGTACTTC.

The CDR3 region is CASSPVRGGHGEQFF. In nucleotides, the CDR3 is TGTGCCAGCTCACCGGTCCGGGGGGGGCACGGTGAGCAGTTCTTC. The J gene is TRBJ2-1, the V gene TRBV18, with 8 bases fitting TRBD2. This CDR3 contains 15 residues. The V gene end was trimmed by 3 bases and the J gene end by 9 bases; junction bases not matched to a gene: 10. The germline V gene encodes CDR1 KGHSH and CDR2 LQKENI.

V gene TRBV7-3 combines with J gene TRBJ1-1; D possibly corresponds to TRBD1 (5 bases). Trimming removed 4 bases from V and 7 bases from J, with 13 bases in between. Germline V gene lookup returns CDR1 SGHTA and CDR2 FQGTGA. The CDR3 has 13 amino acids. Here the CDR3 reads CASSSDWGGEAFF. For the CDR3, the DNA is TGTGCCAGCAGCTCAGACTGGGGCGGTGAAGCTTTCTTT.

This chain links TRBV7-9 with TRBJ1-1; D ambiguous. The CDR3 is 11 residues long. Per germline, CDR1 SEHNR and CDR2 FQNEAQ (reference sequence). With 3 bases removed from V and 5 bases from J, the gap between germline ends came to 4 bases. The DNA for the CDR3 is TGTGCCAGCAGCTTCACTACTGAAGCTTTCTTT. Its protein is CASSFTTEAFF.

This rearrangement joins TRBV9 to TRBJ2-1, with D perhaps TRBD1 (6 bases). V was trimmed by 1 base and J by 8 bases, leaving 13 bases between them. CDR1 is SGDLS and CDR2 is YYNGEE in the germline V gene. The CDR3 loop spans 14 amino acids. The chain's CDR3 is CASSVIGDTHEQFF. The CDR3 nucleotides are TGTGCCAGCAGCGTAATAGGGGACACCCATGAGCAGTTCTTC.

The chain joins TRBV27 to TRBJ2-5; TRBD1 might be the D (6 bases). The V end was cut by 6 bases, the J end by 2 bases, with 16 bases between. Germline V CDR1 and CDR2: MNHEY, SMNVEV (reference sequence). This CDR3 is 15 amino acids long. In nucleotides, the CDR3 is TGTGCCAGCAGGCCTCAGGGGAGTGGGCAAGAGACCCAGTACTTC. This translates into CASRPQGSGQETQYF.

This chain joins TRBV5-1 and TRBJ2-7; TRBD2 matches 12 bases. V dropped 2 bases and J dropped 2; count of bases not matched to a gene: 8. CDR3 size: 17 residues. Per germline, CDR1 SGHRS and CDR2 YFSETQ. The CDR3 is CASSFQGLAGATYEQYF. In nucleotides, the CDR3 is TGCGCCAGCAGCTTCCAGGGACTAGCGGGTGCAACCTACGAGCAGTACTTC.

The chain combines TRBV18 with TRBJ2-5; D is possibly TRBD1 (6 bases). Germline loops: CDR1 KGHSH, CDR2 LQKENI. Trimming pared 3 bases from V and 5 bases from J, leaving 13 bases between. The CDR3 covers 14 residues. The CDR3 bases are TGTGCCAGCTCACCCCAGGGGAAAGGGGAGACCCAGTACTTC. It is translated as CASSPQGKGETQYF.

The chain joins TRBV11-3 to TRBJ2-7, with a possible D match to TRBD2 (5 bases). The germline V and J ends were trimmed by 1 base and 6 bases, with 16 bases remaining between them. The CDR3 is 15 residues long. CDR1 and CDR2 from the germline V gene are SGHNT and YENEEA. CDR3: CASSLVTGIGVEQYF. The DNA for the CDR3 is TGTGCCAGCAGCTTAGTGACCGGGATAGGAGTCGAGCAGTACTTC.

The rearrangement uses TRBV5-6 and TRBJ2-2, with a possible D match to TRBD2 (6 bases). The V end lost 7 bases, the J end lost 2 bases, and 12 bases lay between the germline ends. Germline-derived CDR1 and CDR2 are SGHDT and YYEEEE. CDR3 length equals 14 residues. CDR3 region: CASGGTGNTGELFF. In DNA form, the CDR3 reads TGTGCCAGCGGAGGGACGGGAAACACCGGGGAGCTGTTTTTT. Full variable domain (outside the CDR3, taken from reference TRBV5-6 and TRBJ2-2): DAGVTQSPTHLIKTRGQQVTLRCSPKSGHDTVSWYQQALGQGPQFIFQYYEEEERQRGNFPDRFSGHQFPNYSSELNVNALLLGDSALYLCASGGTGNTGELFFGEGSRLTVL.

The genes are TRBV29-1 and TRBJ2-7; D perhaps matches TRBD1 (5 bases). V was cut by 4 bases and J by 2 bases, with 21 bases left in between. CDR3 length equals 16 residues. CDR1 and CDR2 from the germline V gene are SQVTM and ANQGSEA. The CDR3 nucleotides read TGCAGCGTTGCCCTGACAGATAGTTCTATCACCTACGAGCAGTACTTC. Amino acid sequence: CSVALTDSSITYEQYF.

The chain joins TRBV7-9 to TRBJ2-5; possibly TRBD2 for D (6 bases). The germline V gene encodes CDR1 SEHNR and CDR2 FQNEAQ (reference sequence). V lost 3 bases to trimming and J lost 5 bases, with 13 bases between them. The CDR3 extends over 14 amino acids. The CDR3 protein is CASSLGGSGETQYF. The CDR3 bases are TGTGCCAGCAGCTTGGGGGGAAGCGGCGAGACCCAGTACTTC.

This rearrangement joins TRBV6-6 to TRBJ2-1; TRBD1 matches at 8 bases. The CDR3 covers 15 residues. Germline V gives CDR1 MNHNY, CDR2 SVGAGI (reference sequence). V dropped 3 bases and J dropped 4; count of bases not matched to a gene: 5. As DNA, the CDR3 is TGTGCCAGCAGTTATTTGGGACAGGCTTACAATGAGCAGTTCTTC. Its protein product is CASSYLGQAYNEQFF.

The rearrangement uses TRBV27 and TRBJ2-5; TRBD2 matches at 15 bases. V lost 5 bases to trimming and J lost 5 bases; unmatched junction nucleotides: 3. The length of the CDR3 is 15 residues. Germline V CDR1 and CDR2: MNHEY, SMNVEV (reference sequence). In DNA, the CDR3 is TGTGCCAGCAGTGTCGGGACTAGCGGGAGGGAGACCCAGTACTTC. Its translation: CASSVGTSGRETQYF.

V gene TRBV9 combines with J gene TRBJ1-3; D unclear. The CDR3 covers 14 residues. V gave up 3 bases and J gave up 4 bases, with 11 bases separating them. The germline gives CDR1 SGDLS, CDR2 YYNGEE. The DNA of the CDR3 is TGTGCCAGCAGCGGGAGGGAACGCGGAAACACCATATATTTT. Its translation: CASSGRERGNTIYF.

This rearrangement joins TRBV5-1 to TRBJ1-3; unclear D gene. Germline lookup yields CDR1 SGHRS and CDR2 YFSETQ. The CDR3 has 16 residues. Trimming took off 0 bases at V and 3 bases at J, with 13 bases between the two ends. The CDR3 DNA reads TGCGCCAGCAGCTTGGCCGGACCTCCAGGTGGAAACACCATATATTTT. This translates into CASSLAGPPGGNTIYF.

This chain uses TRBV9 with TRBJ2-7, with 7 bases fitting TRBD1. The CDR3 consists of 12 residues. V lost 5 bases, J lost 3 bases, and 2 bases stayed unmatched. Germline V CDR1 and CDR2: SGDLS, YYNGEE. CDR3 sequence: CASRDRFYEQYF. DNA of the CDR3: TGTGCCAGCAGGGACAGGTTCTACGAGCAGTACTTC.

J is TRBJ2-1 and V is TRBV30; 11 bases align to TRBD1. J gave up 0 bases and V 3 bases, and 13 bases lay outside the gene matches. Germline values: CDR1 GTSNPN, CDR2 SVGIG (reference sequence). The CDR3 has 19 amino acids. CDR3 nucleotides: TGTGCCTGGAGAAGACTAATACGCGGACAGGGGGCCTCCTACAATGAGCAGTTCTTC. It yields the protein CAWRRLIRGQGASYNEQFF.

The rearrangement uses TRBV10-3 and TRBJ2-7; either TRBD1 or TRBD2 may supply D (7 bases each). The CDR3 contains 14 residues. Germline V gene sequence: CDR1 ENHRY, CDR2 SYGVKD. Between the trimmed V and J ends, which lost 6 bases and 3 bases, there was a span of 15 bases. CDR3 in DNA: TGTGCCATCAGACCGACAGGGACTATCTACGAGCAGTACTTC. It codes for CAIRPTGTIYEQYF.

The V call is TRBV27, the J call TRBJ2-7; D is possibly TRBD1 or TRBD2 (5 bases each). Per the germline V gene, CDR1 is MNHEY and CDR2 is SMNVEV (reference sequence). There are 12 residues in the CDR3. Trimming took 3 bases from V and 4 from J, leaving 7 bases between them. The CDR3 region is CASSFGGYEQYF. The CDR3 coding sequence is TGTGCCAGCAGTTTTGGGGGTTACGAGCAGTACTTC.

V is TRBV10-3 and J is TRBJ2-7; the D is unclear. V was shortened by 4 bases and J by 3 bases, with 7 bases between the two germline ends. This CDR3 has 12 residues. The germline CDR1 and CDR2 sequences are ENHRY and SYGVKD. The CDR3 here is CAISVSLYEQYF. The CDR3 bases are TGTGCCATCAGTGTTTCTCTCTACGAGCAGTACTTC.

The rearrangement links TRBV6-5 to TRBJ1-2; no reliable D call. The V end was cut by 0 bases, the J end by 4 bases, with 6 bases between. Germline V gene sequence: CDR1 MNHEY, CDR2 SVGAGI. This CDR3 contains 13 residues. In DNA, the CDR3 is TGTGCCAGCAGTTACTCGGACTTCTATGGCTACACCTTC. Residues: CASSYSDFYGYTF.

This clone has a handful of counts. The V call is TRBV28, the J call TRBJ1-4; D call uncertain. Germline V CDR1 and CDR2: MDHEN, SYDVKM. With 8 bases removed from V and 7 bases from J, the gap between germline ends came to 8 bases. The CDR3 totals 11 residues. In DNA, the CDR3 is TGTGCCAGCGGCATGGGTGAAAAACTGTTTTTT. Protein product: CASGMGEKLFF.